Listed here are 22 T cell receptor beta chains from one sample, sequenced in a study of OX40 agonist ivuxolimab in advanced cancers. Assay used: immunoSEQ multiplex PCR; TCRdb lists only in-frame clones, some missing. The sample yields 55,000 to 90,000 clones, 65% to 85% seen once. Sample: CD4+ or CD8+ T cells sorted from blood, taken in a trial of the OX40 agonist ivuxolimab. Receptors originate from an adult with an advanced solid tumor such as melanoma, head and neck, liver or kidney cancer.

The gene calls are TRBV2 and TRBJ2-7; either TRBD1 or TRBD2 may supply D (5 bases each). Trimming shortened V by 3 bases and J by 6 bases, and 12 bases separated the two germline ends. Germline CDR1 and CDR2: SNHLY and FYNNEI. The CDR3 has 13 residues. The CDR3 loop reads CASSEGPVTEQYF. In DNA form, the CDR3 reads TGTGCCAGCAGTGAGGGACCCGTGACCGAGCAGTACTTC.

The chain couples TRBV7-7 to TRBJ2-5; 8 nucleotides match TRBD1. Germline values: CDR1 SSHAT, CDR2 FNYEAQ (reference sequence). J lost 2 bases, V lost 5 bases, and 7 bases had no gene match. CDR3 length: 15 residues. The DNA for the CDR3 is TGTGCCAGCAGCCAAGACAGGGGTGCTCAAGAGACCCAGTACTTC. Encoded protein: CASSQDRGAQETQYF.

The CDR3 coding sequence is TGTGCCACCAGCAGAGATTCGAGAGGGGCAACCTACGAGCAGTACTTC. Protein sequence: CATSRDSRGATYEQYF. V gene TRBV15 combines with J gene TRBJ2-7; D tentatively reads TRBD1 or TRBD2 (5 bases each). The CDR3 runs 16 residues. From germline, CDR1 is LNHNV and CDR2 YYDKDF (reference sequence). Trimming stripped 0 bases from V and 2 bases from J, with 14 bases between.

The V gene is TRBV6-5, the J gene TRBJ1-1; D is uncertain. This CDR3 has 14 amino acids. Deletions cut 2 bases from V and 5 bases from J, with 12 bases between. Germline V gene data show CDR1 as MNHEY and CDR2 as SVGAGI. CDR3 in amino acids: CASSYLPAWTEAFF. The DNA for the CDR3 is TGTGCCAGCAGTTACCTCCCGGCTTGGACTGAAGCTTTCTTT.

The CDR3: CASSEGLGLAYEQYF. The CDR3 bases are TGTGCCAGCAGTGAAGGGCTGGGACTTGCCTACGAGCAGTACTTC. The rearrangement links TRBV6-1 to TRBJ2-5; perhaps TRBD2 as D (6 bases). TRBJ2-7 matches the DNA end more closely, so the J call is doubtful. This CDR3 has 15 amino acids. CDR1 is MNHNS, CDR2 SASEGT, per germline.

The V call is TRBV19, the J call TRBJ1-2; possible D gene TRBD1, 6 bases. This CDR3 spans 13 amino acids. V dropped 7 bases and J dropped 8 bases, with 17 bases sitting between them. From germline, CDR1 is LNHDA and CDR2 SQIVND (reference sequence). CDR3 loop: CASTPDRLGGYTF. The CDR3 coding sequence is TGTGCCAGTACCCCAGACAGGCTCGGGGGCTACACCTTC.

The DNA of the CDR3 is TGTGCCAGCAGCCCTGGGGTTGGAGAGACCCAGTACTTC. Translating gives CASSPGVGETQYF. V is TRBV11-2 and J is TRBJ2-5; D is undetermined. The CDR3 is 13 amino acids. Deletions cut 5 bases from V and 4 bases from J, with 11 bases between. From germline, CDR1 is SGHAT and CDR2 FQNNGV.

The chain uses TRBV6-1 and TRBJ2-7, with D uncertain. The V end was cut by 9 bases, the J end by 2 bases, with 8 bases between. CDR1 is MNHNS and CDR2 is SASEGT in the germline V gene. CDR3 length equals 11 residues. The CDR3 sequence: CASDQTYEQYF. In nucleotides, the CDR3 is TGTGCCAGTGACCAGACCTACGAGCAGTACTTC.

Written as DNA, the CDR3 is TGTGCCAGCAGCCCTATCACAGGGAGGGAGACCCAGTACTTC. The encoded protein is CASSPITGRETQYF. The rearrangement joins TRBV5-8 to TRBJ2-5; D is perhaps TRBD1 or TRBD2 (6 bases each). V was pared by 4 bases and J by 5 bases, with 15 bases between. In germline, CDR1 is SGHTS, CDR2 YDEGEE. CDR3 length: 14 amino acids.

The chain joins TRBV10-3 to TRBJ2-1, with 8 nucleotides matching TRBD1. V lost 7 bases and J lost 4; bases outside the gene matches: 12. The CDR3 consists of 16 residues. Germline values: CDR1 ENHRY, CDR2 SYGVKD. The CDR3 coding sequence is TGTGCCATCAACGAAGACAGGGGTGGGTTATACAATGAGCAGTTCTTC. Its translation: CAINEDRGGLYNEQFF.

This clone appeared a single time. CDR3 DNA: TGCGCCAGCAGCTTGGCTACGGGGATTCGGGACGAGCAGTACTTC. Translated: CASSLATGIRDEQYF. The chain carries TRBV5-1 and TRBJ2-5; maybe TRBD2 (5 bases). The J call may be faulty, since TRBJ2-7 better matches the DNA end. Germline CDR1 is SGHRS and CDR2 is YFSETQ. The CDR3 is made up of 15 amino acids.

The V gene is TRBV4-2, the J gene TRBJ2-7; D possibly matches TRBD1 or TRBD2 (5 bases each). V lost 5 bases, J lost 6 bases, and 17 bases lay in between. Looked up from germline, CDR1 is LGHNA and CDR2 is YNFKEQ. This CDR3 is 14 amino acids long. CDR3 bases: TGTGCCAGCAGCAGGCAAGGGGAGCTTCTCGAGCAGTACTTC. Residues: CASSRQGELLEQYF.

This clone was seen just once. The chain couples TRBV5-6 to TRBJ2-2; the D gene is possibly TRBD2 (5 bases). This CDR3 is built from 14 residues. Germline CDR1 SGHDT, CDR2 YYEEEE. V lost 4 bases to trimming and J lost 6 bases, with 13 bases between them. The CDR3 bases are TGTGCCAGCAGCCGGGGTAGAGTCGCCGGGGAGCTGTTTTTT. Amino acids: CASSRGRVAGELFF.

The chain carries TRBV6-4 and TRBJ2-5; tentatively, D is TRBD2 (6 bases). The CDR3 is 15 amino acids. CDR1 is MRHNA, CDR2 SNTAGT, per germline. The germline V and J ends were trimmed by 5 bases and 4 bases, with 17 bases remaining between them. The CDR3 nucleotides are TGTGCCAGCAGTCGGGGGAGTACTGTAGGAGAGACCCAGTACTTC. As protein: CASSRGSTVGETQYF.

V and J are TRBV4-2 and TRBJ2-7, with 7 bases identical to TRBD2. The CDR3 is 16 residues long. Trimming cost V 0 bases and J 0 bases; bases outside gene matches: 5. CDR1 LGHNA and CDR2 YNFKEQ come from the germline V gene. CDR3 in amino acids: CASSQDGGGTSYEQYF. Here the CDR3 DNA reads TGTGCCAGCAGCCAAGATGGGGGGGGGACCTCCTACGAGCAGTACTTC.

The J gene is TRBJ2-2, the V gene TRBV11-2; D ambiguous. The CDR3 spans 14 residues. V was pared by 1 base and J by 5 bases, with 8 bases between. The V gene's germline CDR1 is SGHAT and CDR2 FQNNGV. The CDR3 sequence: CASSLAVWTGELFF. DNA for the CDR3: TGTGCCAGCAGCTTAGCCGTCTGGACCGGGGAGCTGTTTTTT.

Here the CDR3 reads CASRAGTADRVAFF. CDR3 DNA: TGTGCCAGCAGAGCCGGGACGGCGGACAGGGTAGCTTTCTTT. J is TRBJ1-1 and V is TRBV28; 8 bases fit TRBD1. The germline V gene has CDR1 MDHEN and CDR2 SYDVKM. The V and J ends lost 6 bases and 10 bases, in that order; junction bases with no gene match: 13. The CDR3 contains 14 residues.

This rearrangement joins TRBV5-4 to TRBJ2-1; no firm D call. V was pared by 0 bases and J by 5 bases, with 12 bases between. CDR3 length: 15 amino acids. CDR1 is SGHNT, CDR2 YYREEE, per germline (reference sequence). DNA of the CDR3: TGTGCCAGCAGCTTGGGGGTGAGTAAAGACAATGAGCAGTTCTTC. Translation gives CASSLGVSKDNEQFF.

The J gene is TRBJ1-4, the V gene TRBV5-1; TRBD1 matches at 7 bases. Germline V gene sequence: CDR1 SGHRS, CDR2 YFSETQ. This CDR3 region has 16 residues. The ends lost 7 bases at V and 7 bases at J; junction bases unmatched: 16. CDR3 region: CASARGGDRRTEKLFF. The CDR3 nucleotides are TGCGCCAGCGCCAGGGGGGGCGACCGGCGTACTGAAAAACTGTTTTTT.

V gene TRBV7-9 combines with J gene TRBJ2-7; D could derive from TRBD1 or TRBD2 (6 bases each). Deletions cut 4 bases from V and 1 base from J, with 20 bases between. The CDR3 length is 17 residues. In germline, CDR1 is SEHNR, CDR2 FQNEAQ (reference sequence). The CDR3 loop is CASSSTMGRGGSYEQYF. Written as DNA, the CDR3 is TGTGCCAGCAGCTCGACCATGGGCAGGGGAGGTTCCTACGAGCAGTACTTC.

For the CDR3, the DNA is TGTGCCAGCAGCTTGAGTCCGGGACAGGGCGGAGAGCAGTACTTC. Protein: CASSLSPGQGGEQYF. The chain has TRBV5-4 and TRBJ2-7; 9 positions agree with TRBD1. The J segment lost 7 bases and the V segment lost 1 base, leaving 9 bases of the junction unmatched. Germline CDR1 and CDR2: SGHNT and YYREEE (reference sequence). There are 15 residues in the CDR3.

This rearrangement joins TRBV29-1 to TRBJ1-2; the D is unclear. The V end lost 4 bases, the J end lost 0 bases, and 9 bases lay between the germline ends. This CDR3 is 13 amino acids long. Germline V gene data show CDR1 as SQVTM and CDR2 as ANQGSEA. The CDR3 nucleotides read TGCAGCGTTGCGGCGGATTCTAACTATGGCTACACCTTC. It specifies CSVAADSNYGYTF.